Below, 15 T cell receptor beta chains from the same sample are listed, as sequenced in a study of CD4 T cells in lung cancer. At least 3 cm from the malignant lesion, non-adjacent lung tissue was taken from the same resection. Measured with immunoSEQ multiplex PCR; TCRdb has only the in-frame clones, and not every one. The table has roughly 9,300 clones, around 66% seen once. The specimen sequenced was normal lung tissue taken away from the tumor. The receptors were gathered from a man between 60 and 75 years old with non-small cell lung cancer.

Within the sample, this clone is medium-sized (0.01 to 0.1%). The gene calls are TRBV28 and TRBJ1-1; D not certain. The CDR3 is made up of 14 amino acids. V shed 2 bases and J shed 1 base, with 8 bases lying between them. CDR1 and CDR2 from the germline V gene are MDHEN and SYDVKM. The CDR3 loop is CASSLGPRNTEAFF. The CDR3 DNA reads TGTGCCAGCAGTTTAGGGCCGAGGAACACTGAAGCTTTCTTT.

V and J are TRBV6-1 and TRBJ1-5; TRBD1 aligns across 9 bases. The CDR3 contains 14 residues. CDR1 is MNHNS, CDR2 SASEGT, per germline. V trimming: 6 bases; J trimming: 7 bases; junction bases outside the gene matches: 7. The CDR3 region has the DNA TGTGCCAGCAGCCGGGACAGGGAAGACCAGCCCCAGCATTTT. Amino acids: CASSRDREDQPQHF.

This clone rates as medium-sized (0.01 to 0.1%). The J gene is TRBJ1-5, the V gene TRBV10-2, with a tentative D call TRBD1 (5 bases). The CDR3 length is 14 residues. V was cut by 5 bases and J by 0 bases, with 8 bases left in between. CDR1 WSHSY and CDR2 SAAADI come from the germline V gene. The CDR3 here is CASSLDTSNQPQHF. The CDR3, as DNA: TGCGCCAGCAGTTTGGACACTAGCAATCAGCCCCAGCATTTT.

As DNA, the CDR3 is TGTGCCAGCAGCTTAGGAACAGCTGAAGCTTTCTTT. Protein: CASSLGTAEAFF. V gene TRBV7-6 combines with J gene TRBJ1-1, with D unclear. The CDR3 is made up of 12 amino acids. The germline V gene encodes CDR1 SGHVS and CDR2 FNYEAQ. V lost 1 base, J lost 6 bases, and 6 bases lay in between.

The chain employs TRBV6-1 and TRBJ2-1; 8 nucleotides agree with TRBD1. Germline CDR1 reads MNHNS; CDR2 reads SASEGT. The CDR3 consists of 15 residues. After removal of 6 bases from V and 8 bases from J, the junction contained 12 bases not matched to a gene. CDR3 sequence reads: CASSVEAGGIYEQFF. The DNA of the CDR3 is TGTGCCAGCAGCGTGGAGGCAGGGGGCATCTATGAGCAGTTCTTC.

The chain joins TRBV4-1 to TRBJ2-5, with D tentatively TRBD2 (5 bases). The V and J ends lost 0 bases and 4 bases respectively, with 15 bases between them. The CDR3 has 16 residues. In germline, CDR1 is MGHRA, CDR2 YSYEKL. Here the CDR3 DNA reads TGCGCCAGCAGCCAAGATGGTGGCCTAGCCAGAGAGACCCAGTACTTC. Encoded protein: CASSQDGGLARETQYF.

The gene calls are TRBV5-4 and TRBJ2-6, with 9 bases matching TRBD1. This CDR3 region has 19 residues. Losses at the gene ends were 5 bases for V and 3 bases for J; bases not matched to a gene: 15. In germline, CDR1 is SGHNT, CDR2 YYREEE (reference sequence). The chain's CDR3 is CASRGVGTGNFFGANVLTF. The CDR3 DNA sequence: TGTGCCAGCAGGGGAGTCGGGACAGGGAATTTCTTTGGGGCCAACGTCCTGACTTTC.

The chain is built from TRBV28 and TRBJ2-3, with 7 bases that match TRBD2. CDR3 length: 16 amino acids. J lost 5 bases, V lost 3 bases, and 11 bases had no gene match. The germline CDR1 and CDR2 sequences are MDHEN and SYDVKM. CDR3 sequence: CASSLNRRESGDTQYF. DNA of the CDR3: TGTGCCAGCAGTTTGAATCGGCGGGAGTCAGGAGATACGCAGTATTTT.

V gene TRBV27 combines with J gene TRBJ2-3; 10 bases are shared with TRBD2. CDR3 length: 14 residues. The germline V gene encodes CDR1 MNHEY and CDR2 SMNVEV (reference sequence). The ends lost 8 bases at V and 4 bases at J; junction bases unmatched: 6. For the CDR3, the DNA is TGTGCCAGCCGAGGACTAGCGGATTCAGATACGCAGTATTTT. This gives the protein CASRGLADSDTQYF.

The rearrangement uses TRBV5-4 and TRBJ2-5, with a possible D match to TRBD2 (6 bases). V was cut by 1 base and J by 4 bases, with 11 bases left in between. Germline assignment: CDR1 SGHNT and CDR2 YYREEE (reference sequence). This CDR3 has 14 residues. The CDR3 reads CASSLRLGGETQYF. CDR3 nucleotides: TGTGCCAGCAGCTTGAGGTTGGGAGGAGAGACCCAGTACTTC.

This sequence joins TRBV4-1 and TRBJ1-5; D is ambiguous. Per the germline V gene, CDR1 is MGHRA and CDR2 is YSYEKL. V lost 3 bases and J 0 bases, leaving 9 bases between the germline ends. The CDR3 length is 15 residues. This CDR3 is CASSHSGFSNQPQHF. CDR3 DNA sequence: TGCGCCAGCAGCCACAGCGGTTTTAGCAATCAGCCCCAGCATTTT.

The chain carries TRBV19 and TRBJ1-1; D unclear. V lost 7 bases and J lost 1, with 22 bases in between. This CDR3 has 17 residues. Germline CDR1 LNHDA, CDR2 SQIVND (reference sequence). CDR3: CASMVGGGPGWNTEAFF. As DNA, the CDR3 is TGTGCCAGTATGGTAGGAGGCGGCCCCGGTTGGAACACTGAAGCTTTCTTT.

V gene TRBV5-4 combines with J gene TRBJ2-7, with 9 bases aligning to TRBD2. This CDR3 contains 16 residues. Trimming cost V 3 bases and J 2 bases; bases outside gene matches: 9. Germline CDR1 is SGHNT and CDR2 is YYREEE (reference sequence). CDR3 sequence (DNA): TGTGCCAGCAGCTCCCAGGTTAGCGGGGGTGCCTACGAGCAGTACTTC. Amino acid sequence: CASSSQVSGGAYEQYF.

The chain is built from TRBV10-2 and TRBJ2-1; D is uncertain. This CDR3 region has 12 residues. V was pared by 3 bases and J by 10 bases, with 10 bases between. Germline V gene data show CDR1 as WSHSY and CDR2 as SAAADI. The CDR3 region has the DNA TGCGCCAGCAGTGAAGACACCAGGGAGCAGTTCTTC. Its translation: CASSEDTREQFF.

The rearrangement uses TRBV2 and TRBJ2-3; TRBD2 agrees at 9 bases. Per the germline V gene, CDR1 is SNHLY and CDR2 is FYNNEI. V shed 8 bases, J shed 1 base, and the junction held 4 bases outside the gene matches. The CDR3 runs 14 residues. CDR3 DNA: TGTGCCAGCCAAATAGCGGGGGGCACAGATACGCAGTATTTT. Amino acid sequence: CASQIAGGTDTQYF. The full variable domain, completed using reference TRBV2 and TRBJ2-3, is EPEVTQTPSHQVTQMGQEVILRCVPISNHLYFYWYRQILGQKVEFLVSFYNNEISEKSEIFDDQFSVERPDGSNFTLKIRSTKLEDSAMYFCASQIAGGTDTQYFGPGTRLTVL.